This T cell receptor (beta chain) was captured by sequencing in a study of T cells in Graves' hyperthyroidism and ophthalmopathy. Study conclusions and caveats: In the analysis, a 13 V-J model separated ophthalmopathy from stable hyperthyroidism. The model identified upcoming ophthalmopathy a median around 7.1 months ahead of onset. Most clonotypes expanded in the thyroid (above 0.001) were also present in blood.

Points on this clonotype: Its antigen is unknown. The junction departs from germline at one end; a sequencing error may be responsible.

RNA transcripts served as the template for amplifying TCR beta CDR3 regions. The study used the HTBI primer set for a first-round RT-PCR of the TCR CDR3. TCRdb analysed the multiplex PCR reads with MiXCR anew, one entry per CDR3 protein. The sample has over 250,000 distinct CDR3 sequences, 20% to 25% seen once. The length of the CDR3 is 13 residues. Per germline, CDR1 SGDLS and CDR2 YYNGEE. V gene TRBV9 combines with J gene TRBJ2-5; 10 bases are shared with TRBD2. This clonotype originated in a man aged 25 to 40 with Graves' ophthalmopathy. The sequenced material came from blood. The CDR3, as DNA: TGTGCCAGCAGCGTAACTAGCGGGGAGACCCAGTGCTTC. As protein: CASSVTSGETQCF.